The clone carrying this T cell receptor beta chain was counted between two and nine times. The trim removed 8 bases at V and 4 bases at J, leaving 7 bases unmatched. The CDR3 has 13 amino acids. Germline CDR1 MDHEN, CDR2 SYDVKM. The data derive from a study of shared clonotypes between healthy human individuals. The assay was immunoSEQ multiplex PCR, and TCRdb's table has in-frame clones only and misses some. The repertoire holds some 470,000 clones, with about 82% as singletons. The origin of this receptor is a middle-aged woman in good health. Some clones in this sample may be carry-over from other donors' samples. Sequenced material: PBMCs. The J gene is TRBJ2-7, the V gene TRBV28; 8 bases fit TRBD2. CDR3: CASQISGAYEQYF. The CDR3 nucleotides read TGTGCCAGCCAAATTAGCGGGGCTTACGAGCAGTACTTC.